Listed below are T cell receptor beta chains from one sample, sequenced in a study of CXCR3-negative and CXCR3-positive naive CD8 T cells. With the 5' RACE reads reprocessed, TCRdb shows one record per CDR3 protein and no DNA. Here the sample table reports roughly 100,000 distinct CDR3 sequences. Specimen: naive CXCR3+ CD8+ T cells from blood. Source of these receptors: a human donor in good health. Some clones in this sample may be carry-over from other donors' samples. Each CDR3 is given with its conserved first and last residue. The order of the fields is J gene, V gene, CDR3 protein.

>TRBJ1-2|TRBV7-9
CASSLASSDSSYGYTF
>TRBJ1-1|TRBV6-5
CASSYEGPRAEAFF
>TRBJ1-1|TRBV6-4
CASSRDRVPTEAFF
>TRBJ2-2|TRBV11-3
CASKDRGKLDTGELFF
>TRBJ2-1|TRBV29-1
CSVEELAREQFF
>TRBJ2-7|TRBV2
CASSHAGSYEQYF
>TRBJ1-5|TRBV4-2
CASSQTGQGAQPQHF
>TRBJ1-5|TRBV28
CASSPNQPQHF
>TRBJ1-1|TRBV12-3/TRBV12-4
CASSPGSTEAFF
>TRBJ2-3|TRBV29-1
CSVETGGADTQYF
>TRBJ1-1|TRBV11-2
CASSLVTNTEAFF
>TRBJ2-5|TRBV7-6
CASSLKSWALETQYF
>TRBJ2-6|TRBV7-9
CASSLSGSGANVLTF
>TRBJ1-1|TRBV7-2
CASSLAMEGAMNTEAFF
>TRBJ1-1|TRBV12-3/TRBV12-4
CASSQTGALLRAEAFF
>TRBJ1-1|TRBV30
CAWGPGLNTEAFF
>TRBJ2-7|TRBV20-1
CSAKRGGYEQYF
>TRBJ2-7|TRBV27
CASSLLDRDEQYF
>TRBJ2-5|TRBV7-2
CASNLVASGQETQYF
>TRBJ2-3|TRBV10-3
CAIAAGGSTDTQYF
>TRBJ2-1|TRBV18
CASSPSRTGGEQFF
>TRBJ2-1|TRBV29-1
CSVGPGTGYNEQFF
>TRBJ2-1|TRBV25-1
CASTPSGLAGNVEQFF
>TRBJ2-1|TRBV9
CASSASGTRSNEQFF
>TRBJ2-7|TRBV6-5
CASSPGTRYEQYF
>TRBJ1-1|TRBV9
CASSVEGQGTEAFF
>TRBJ2-1|TRBV6-2/TRBV6-3
CASGTGGFNEQFF
>TRBJ2-1|TRBV12-3/TRBV12-4
CASTPEDGVMGNEQFF
>TRBJ1-2|TRBV29-1
CSVLGVNYGYTF
>TRBJ1-5|TRBV5-1
CASARFSNQPQHF
>TRBJ2-7|TRBV7-9
CASSFPETGAGEQYF
>TRBJ1-2|TRBV28
CASSGTGVSGYTF
>TRBJ1-1|TRBV3-1
CASSQAFRDSEAFF
>TRBJ2-7|TRBV20-1
CSARDPVGTYEQYF
>TRBJ2-2|TRBV7-2
CASSSSILTGELFF
>TRBJ2-3|TRBV12-3/TRBV12-4
CASSSTGTLGDTQYF
>TRBJ2-5|TRBV29-1
CSACPSSQQETQYF
>TRBJ1-1|TRBV19
CASSMNVEAFF
>TRBJ2-3|TRBV5-1
CASSLVVSSVTDTQYF
>TRBJ1-1|TRBV7-2
CASSSPLRVPEAFF
>TRBJ2-3|TRBV7-9
CASRPQGDSTDTQYF
>TRBJ2-7|TRBV29-1
CSALRAGQESYEQYF
>TRBJ2-2|TRBV20-1
CSARGNTGELFF
>TRBJ2-7|TRBV21-1
CATINRTGTYEQYF
>TRBJ2-7|TRBV7-9
CASSDTSGDVHYEQYF
>TRBJ1-1|TRBV6-2/TRBV6-3
CASSPGQFTHTEAFF
>TRBJ2-1|TRBV21-1
CASRPWSSLTYNEQFF
>TRBJ1-5|TRBV5-5
CASSLDIMEPQHF
>TRBJ2-1|TRBV9
CASSVGGSIVYNEQFF
>TRBJ2-1|TRBV5-1
CASSLGWTSGSIDEQFF